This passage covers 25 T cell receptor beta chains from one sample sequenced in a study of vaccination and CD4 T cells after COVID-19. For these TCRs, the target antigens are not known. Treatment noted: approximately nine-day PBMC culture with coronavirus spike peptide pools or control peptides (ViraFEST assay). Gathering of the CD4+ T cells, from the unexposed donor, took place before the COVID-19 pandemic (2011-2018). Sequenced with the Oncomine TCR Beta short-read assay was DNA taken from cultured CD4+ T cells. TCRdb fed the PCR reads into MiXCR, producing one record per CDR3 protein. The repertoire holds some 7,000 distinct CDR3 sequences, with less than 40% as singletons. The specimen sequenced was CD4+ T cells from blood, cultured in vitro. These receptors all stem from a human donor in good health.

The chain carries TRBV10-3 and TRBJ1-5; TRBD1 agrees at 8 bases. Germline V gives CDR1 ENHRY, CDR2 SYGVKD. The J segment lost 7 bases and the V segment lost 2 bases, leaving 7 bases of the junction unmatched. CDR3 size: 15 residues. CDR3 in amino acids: CAISERQGKGQPQHF. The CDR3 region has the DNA TGTGCCATCAGTGAGAGACAGGGGAAGGGACAGCCCCAGCATTTT.

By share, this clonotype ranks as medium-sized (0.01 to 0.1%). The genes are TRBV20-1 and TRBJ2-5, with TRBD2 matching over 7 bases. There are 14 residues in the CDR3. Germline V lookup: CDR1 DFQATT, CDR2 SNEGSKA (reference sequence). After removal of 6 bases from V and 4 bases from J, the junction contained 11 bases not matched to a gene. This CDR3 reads CSAVSGGNIETQYF. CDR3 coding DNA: TGCAGTGCCGTATCCGGGGGGAATATAGAGACCCAGTACTTC.

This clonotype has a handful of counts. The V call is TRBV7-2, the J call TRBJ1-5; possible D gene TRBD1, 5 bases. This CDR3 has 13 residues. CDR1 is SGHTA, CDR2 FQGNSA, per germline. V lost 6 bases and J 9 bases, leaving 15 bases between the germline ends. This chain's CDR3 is CASSRAGYPPQHF. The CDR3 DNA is TGTGCCAGCAGTCGGGCAGGGTACCCGCCCCAGCATTTT.

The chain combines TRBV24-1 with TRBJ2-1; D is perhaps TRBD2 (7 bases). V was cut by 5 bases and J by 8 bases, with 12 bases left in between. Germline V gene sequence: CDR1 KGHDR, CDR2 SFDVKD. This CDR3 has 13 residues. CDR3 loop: CATSGPGGDEQFF. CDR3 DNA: TGTGCCACCAGTGGGCCGGGGGGCGATGAGCAGTTCTTC.

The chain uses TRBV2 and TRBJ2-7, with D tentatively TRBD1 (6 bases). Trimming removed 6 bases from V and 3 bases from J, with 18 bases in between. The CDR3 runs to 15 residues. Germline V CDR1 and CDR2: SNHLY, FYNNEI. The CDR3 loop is CASSLRGPQNYEQYF. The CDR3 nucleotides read TGTGCCAGCAGCCTCAGGGGACCCCAGAACTACGAGCAGTACTTC.

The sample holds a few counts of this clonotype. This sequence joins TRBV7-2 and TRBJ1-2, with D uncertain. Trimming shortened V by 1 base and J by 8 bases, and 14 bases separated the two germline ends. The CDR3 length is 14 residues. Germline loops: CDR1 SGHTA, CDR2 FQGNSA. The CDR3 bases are TGTGCCAGCAGCTTAGAGGGTTACGGTTCCGGCTACACCTTC. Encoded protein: CASSLEGYGSGYTF.

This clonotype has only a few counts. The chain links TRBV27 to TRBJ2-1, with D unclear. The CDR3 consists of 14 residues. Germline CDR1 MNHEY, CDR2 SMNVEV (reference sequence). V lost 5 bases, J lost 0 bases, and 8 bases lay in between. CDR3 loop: CASSRPGSYNEQFF. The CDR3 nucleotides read TGTGCCAGCAGTCGCCCGGGCTCCTACAATGAGCAGTTCTTC.

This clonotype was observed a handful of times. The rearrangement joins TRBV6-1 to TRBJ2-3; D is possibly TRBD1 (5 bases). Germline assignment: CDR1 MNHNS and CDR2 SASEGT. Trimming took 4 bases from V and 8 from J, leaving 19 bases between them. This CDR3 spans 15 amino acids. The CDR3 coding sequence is TGTGCCAGCAGTGTTACTGGGGCCGAGCTAGGTACGCAGTATTTT. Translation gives CASSVTGAELGTQYF.

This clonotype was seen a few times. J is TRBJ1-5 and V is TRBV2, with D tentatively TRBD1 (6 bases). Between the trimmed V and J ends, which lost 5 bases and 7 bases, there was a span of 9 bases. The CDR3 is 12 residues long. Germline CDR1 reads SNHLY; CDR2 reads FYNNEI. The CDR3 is CASSIGGQPQHF. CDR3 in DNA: TGTGCCAGCAGTATCGGGGGCCAGCCCCAGCATTTT.

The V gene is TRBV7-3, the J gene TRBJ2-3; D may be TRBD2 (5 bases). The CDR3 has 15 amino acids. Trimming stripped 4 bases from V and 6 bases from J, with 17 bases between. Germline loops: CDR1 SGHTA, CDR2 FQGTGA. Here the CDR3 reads CASSSNRLERDTQYF. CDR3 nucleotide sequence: TGTGCCAGCAGCTCCAATCGGCTAGAGCGGGATACGCAGTATTTT.

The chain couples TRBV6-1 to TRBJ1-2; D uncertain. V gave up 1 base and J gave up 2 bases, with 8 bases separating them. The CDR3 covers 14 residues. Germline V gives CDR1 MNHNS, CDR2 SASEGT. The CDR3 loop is CASSEVAMNYGYTF. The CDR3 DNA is TGTGCCAGCAGTGAAGTGGCGATGAACTATGGCTACACCTTC.

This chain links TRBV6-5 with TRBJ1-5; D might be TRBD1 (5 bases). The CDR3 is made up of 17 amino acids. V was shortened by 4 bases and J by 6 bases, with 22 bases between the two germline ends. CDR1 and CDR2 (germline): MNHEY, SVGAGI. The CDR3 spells CASSSPREGLRGQPQHF. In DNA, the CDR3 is TGTGCCAGCAGTTCCCCGAGAGAGGGTTTGAGGGGTCAGCCCCAGCATTTT.

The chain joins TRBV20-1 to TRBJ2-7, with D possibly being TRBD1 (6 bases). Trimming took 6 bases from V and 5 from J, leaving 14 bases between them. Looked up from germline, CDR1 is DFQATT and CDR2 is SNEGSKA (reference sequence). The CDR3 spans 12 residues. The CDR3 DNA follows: TGCAGTGCCTCCCCGGACAGACACGAGCAGTACTTC. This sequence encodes CSASPDRHEQYF.

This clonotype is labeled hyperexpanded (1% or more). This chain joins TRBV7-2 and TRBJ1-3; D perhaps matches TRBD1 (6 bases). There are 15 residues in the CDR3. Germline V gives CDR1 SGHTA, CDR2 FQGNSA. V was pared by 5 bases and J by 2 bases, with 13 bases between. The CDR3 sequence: CASSQYRDTGNTIYF. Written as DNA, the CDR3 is TGTGCCAGCAGCCAATACCGGGACACTGGAAACACCATATATTTT.

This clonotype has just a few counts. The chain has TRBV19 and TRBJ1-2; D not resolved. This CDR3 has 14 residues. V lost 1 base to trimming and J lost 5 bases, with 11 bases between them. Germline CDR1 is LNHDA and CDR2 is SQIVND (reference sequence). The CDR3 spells CASSIGTNTYGYTF. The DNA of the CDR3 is TGTGCCAGTAGTATAGGAACCAATACGTATGGCTACACCTTC. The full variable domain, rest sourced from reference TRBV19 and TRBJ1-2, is DGGITQSPKYLFRKEGQNVTLSCEQNLNHDAMYWYRQDPGQGLRLIYYSQIVNDFQKGDIAEGYSVSREKKESFPLTVTSAQKNPTAFYLCASSIGTNTYGYTFGSGTRLTVV.

The CDR3 nucleotides are TGTGCCAGCAATAGCGGGGGGACCACAGATACGCAGTATTTT. Translating gives CASNSGGTTDTQYF. The chain uses TRBV7-9 and TRBJ2-3; 10 bases fit TRBD2. CDR1 and CDR2 from the germline V gene are SEHNR and FQNEAQ (reference sequence). J lost 2 bases, V lost 7 bases, and 3 bases had no gene match. CDR3 length: 14 amino acids.

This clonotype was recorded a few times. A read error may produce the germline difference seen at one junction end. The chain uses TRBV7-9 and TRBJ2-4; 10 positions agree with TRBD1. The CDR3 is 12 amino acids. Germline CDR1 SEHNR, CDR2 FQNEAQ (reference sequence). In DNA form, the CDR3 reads TGTGCCAGCAGTCCCGGGACAGGGGCTTTGGGCTTC. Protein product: CASSPGTGALGF.

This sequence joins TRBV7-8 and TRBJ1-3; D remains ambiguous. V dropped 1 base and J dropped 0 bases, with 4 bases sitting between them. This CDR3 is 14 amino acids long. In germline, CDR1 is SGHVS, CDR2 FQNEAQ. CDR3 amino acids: CASSLGSSGNTIYF. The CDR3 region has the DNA TGTGCCAGCAGCTTAGGCAGCTCTGGAAACACCATATATTTT.

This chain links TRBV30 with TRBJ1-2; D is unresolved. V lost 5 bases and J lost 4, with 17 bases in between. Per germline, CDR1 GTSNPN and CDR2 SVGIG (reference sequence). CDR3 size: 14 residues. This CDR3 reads CAWSRPVSSYGYTF. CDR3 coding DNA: TGTGCCTGGTCCCGACCCGTCTCGTCCTATGGCTACACCTTC.

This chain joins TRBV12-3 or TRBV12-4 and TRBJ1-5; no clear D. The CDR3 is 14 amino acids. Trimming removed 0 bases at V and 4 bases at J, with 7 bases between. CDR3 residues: CASSLAWANQPQHF. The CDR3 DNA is TGTGCCAGCAGTTTAGCGTGGGCTAATCAGCCCCAGCATTTT.

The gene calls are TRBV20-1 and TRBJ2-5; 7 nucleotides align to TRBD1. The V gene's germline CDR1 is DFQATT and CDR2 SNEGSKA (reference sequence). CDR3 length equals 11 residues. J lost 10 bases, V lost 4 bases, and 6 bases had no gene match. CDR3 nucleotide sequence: TGCAGTGCTAAGGACAGGTGGGACCAGTACTTC. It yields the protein CSAKDRWDQYF.

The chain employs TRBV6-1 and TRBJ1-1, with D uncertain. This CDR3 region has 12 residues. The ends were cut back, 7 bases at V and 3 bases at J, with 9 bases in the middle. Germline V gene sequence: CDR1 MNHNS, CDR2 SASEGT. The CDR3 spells CASNRGDTEAFF. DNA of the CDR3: TGTGCCAGCAACCGCGGAGACACTGAAGCTTTCTTT.

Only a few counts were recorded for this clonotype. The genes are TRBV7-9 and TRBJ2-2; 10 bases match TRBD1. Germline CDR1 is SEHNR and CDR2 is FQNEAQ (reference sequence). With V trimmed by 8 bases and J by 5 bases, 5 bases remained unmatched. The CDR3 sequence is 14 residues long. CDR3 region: CASDGQGGTGELFF. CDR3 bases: TGTGCCAGCGACGGACAGGGGGGGACCGGGGAGCTGTTTTTT.

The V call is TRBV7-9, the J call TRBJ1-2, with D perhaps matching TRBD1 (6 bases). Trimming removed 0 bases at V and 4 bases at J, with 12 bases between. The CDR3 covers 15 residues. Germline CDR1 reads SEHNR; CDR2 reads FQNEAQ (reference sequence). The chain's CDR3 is CASSLATGPSYGYTF. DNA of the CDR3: TGTGCCAGCAGCTTAGCGACAGGTCCCTCCTATGGCTACACCTTC.

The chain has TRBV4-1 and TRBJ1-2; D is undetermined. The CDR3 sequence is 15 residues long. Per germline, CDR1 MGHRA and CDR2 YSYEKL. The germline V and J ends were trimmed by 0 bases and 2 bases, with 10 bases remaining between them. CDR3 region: CASSQDPPANYGYTF. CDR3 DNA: TGCGCCAGCAGCCAAGATCCTCCAGCGAACTATGGCTACACCTTC.